A single TCR beta chain is shown here with its context. Its binding antigen is unknown. No much larger clone exists at a distance of one base, and base qualities are not known. For repertoire sequencing, TCR beta CDR3 regions were amplified from RNA transcripts. The first round was an RT-PCR using HTBI primers with the Qiagen OneStep RT-PCR kit, and this first round was followed by a second-round multiplex PCR, then size selection and purification. The libraries underwent paired-end sequencing with 100 bp reads on an Illumina HiSeq2000. In the source study's methods: Reads were processed with SOAPnuke, discarding reads with adapters, uncalled bases, mean Phred below 15, or no exact constant-primer or identifier match. High-quality paired reads were merged with COPE v1.2.5. Each unique nucleotide sequence was treated as a clonotype, and MiTCR v1.1 was used to align the clonotypes to the IMGT TRB V, D and J references. Only V-J combinations with frequency above 0.0001 were analysed, covering about 99% of repertoires. A TCR clonal expansion and chaos score per V-J combination was defined as the ratio of F50 clonal expansion to chaos observed in the TCRdist matrix. Welch's t-statistics and random forest were used to narrow the features down to about twelve V-J combinations, which were then fed into a naive Bayes classifier. The similarity between thyroid and blood repertoires was quantified using the Morisita-Horn index. The public reads were reprocessed in TCRdb via fastp at Q25 and MiXCR, keeping in-frame beta chains. Rows matching on CDR3 protein sequence are summarized as one entry with the most common DNA and genes. The V and J calls come from TCRdb's annotation, not from the publication. The sample includes 650,000 to 900,000 distinct CDR3 sequences, with 40% observed a single time. Clones ranked in the top ten supply approximately 43% of the sample.

The data belong to a study of Graves' ophthalmopathy and Graves' hyperthyroidism (dated 2018 in TCRdb). At the level of the whole study: Peripheral blood was collected before any treatment was given, at the time of initial diagnosis. An independent validation cohort was composed of approximately 18 hyperthyroidism patients and around 15 patients who later progressed from hyperthyroidism to ophthalmopathy. To explore V-J signatures that distinguish ophthalmopathy from hyperthyroidism, a discovery set of 100 patients was enrolled, made up of over 40 with ophthalmopathy and fewer than 60 with stable hyperthyroidism. In total, around 130 blood samples were TCR-sequenced: around 42 ophthalmopathy, approximately 80 hyperthyroidism and about 17 hyperthyroidism-to-ophthalmopathy patients. Once sampling was done, hyperthyroidism patients were given methimazole at a starting dose of 30 mg daily, while ophthalmopathy patients were given high-dose intravenous methylprednisolone. In five or six hyperthyroidism patients, the T-cell repertoires found in thyroid tissue were compared with those found in blood. The study used TCR beta repertoire signatures to distinguish Graves' ophthalmopathy from Graves' hyperthyroidism and to predict progression to ophthalmopathy.

Patients with ophthalmopathy had moderately to severely active disease, with a Clinical Activity Score of 3 or more, a NOSPECS grade of 4 or more, and a disease duration of less than 3 months. Patients with other autoimmune diseases, uncontrolled infections, pregnancy or lactation were excluded from the study. Clinical symptoms, serum thyroxine, TRAb, thyroid ultrasound and orbital computed tomography formed the basis of the diagnosis. Using Ficoll-Paque density gradient centrifugation, PBMCs were isolated from 10 ml of fresh peripheral blood. Total RNA was extracted using Trizol reagent, and RNA quality was checked on an Agilent 2100 Bioanalyzer. Points the paper makes about the study in general: Sample size was not statistically predetermined, and group allocation was not concealed from the investigators. In validation, the model predicted ophthalmopathy progression with about 71% sensitivity and approximately 75% specificity; more than ten predicted patients were CT-confirmed with GO in a median of around 6 months. Ophthalmopathy was separated from stable hyperthyroidism by the 13-signature model with around 88% sensitivity and about 81% specificity in cross-validation and with 80%/75% in the test set. Most expanded thyroid clonotypes with frequency above 0.001 were also detected in blood, suggesting blood repertoires may reflect the thyroid immune response.

From cysteine to phenylalanine, the CDR3 is 12 amino acids long. Of all the DNA, just the CDR3 is kept, 36 bases in frame from base 1. Relative to germline, V is 8 bases shorter and J is 0 bases shorter, with 10 bases between their ends. The germline V gene yields SQVTM for CDR1 and ANQGSEA for CDR2. Sequencing was performed on peripheral blood. Recombination linked TRBV29-1 to TRBJ1-1; too little of a D gene remains to name it. The clonotype originates from an adult man with Graves' ophthalmopathy. CDR3 sequence: CSRGPMNTEAFF. The DNA sequence is TGCAGCAGAGGGCCCATGAACACTGAAGCTTTCTTT.